This TCR beta chain was documented in a study of neurological immune-mediated disorders. This clonotype was counted at least ten times. 5'RACE generated cDNA with 10-nucleotide random UMIs. TCRdb redid the calling of the 5' RACE reads with MiXCR, one entry per CDR3 protein. The sample lists 75,000 to 80,000 distinct CDR3 sequences; approximately 5% were seen once. Input material: PBMCs. The TCR sequence derives from a woman younger than 45 with multiple sclerosis.

In DNA, the CDR3 is TGCAGTGCTAGAGACCCGACTAGCGGGGAGACCCAGTACTTC. Translation gives CSARDPTSGETQYF. J is TRBJ2-5 and V is TRBV20-1, with 10 nucleotides matching TRBD2. CDR1 is DFQATT, CDR2 SNEGSKA, per germline (reference sequence). This CDR3 is built from 14 residues. V lost 0 bases and J lost 5; bases outside the gene matches: 3.